The 10 T cell receptor beta chains presented below share a single source sample, sequenced in a study of beta chain features in type 1 diabetes. Every bit of the isolated RNA underwent reverse transcription, so sequencing read expressed TCRB transcripts. Assay used: immunoSEQ multiplex PCR; TCRdb lists only in-frame clones, some missing. The data contain 350,000 or so clones, roughly a fifth of them seen just once; the ten biggest clones take up approximately 0.043%. Material for sequencing was naive CD4+ T cells from blood. The receptor set was obtained from a woman under 30 in good health.

This clone was seen a handful of times. The gene calls are TRBV5-6 and TRBJ1-2; weak D call: TRBD1 (6 bases). Germline values: CDR1 SGHDT, CDR2 YYEEEE. Trimming left V 1 base short and J 3 bases short, with 13 bases between. The CDR3 runs 15 residues. CDR3 protein: CASSLSTGGYYGYTF. CDR3 nucleotides: TGTGCCAGCAGCTTGAGTACGGGGGGCTACTATGGCTACACCTTC. Based on the CDR3 plus reference TRBV5-6 and TRBJ1-2, the full variable domain is DAGVTQSPTHLIKTRGQQVTLRCSPKSGHDTVSWYQQALGQGPQFIFQYYEEEERQRGNFPDRFSGHQFPNYSSELNVNALLLGDSALYLCASSLSTGGYYGYTFGSGTRLTVV.

This chain connects TRBV2 to TRBJ2-1; 7 bases line up with TRBD2. This CDR3 comprises 15 residues. Per germline, CDR1 SNHLY and CDR2 FYNNEI. V was clipped by 7 bases and J by 8 bases; unmatched bases: 14. DNA of the CDR3: TGTGCCAGCATGGCAGGGCCTGGACTAGGAGATGAGCAGTTCTTC. Amino acid sequence: CASMAGPGLGDEQFF. Looking up the rest from reference TRBV2 and TRBJ2-1 gives the full variable domain: EPEVTQTPSHQVTQMGQEVILRCVPISNHLYFYWYRQILGQKVEFLVSFYNNEISEKSEIFDDQFSVERPDGSNFTLKIRSTKLEDSAMYFCASMAGPGLGDEQFFGPGTRLTVL.

The chain recombines TRBV30 with TRBJ2-1; TRBD2 matches 15 bases. The CDR3 totals 14 residues. Germline assignment: CDR1 GTSNPN and CDR2 SVGIG (reference sequence). The V segment lost 2 bases and the J segment 12 bases; nucleotides outside the gene matches: 5. CDR3 protein: CAWSRTSGGAWQFF. As DNA, the CDR3 is TGTGCCTGGAGTCGGACTAGCGGGGGGGCCTGGCAGTTCTTC.

The chain carries TRBV9 and TRBJ2-3, with D unclear. CDR1 SGDLS and CDR2 YYNGEE come from the germline V gene. V lost 10 bases and J lost 4, with 16 bases in between. CDR3 length: 13 residues. The CDR3 nucleotides read TGTGCCGGTTCTAAGAGCGAATCAGATACGCAGTATTTT. Translated: CAGSKSESDTQYF.

This clone was found a few times. The V and J genes are TRBV27 and TRBJ2-5, with D possibly matching TRBD1 (5 bases). The V end lost 2 bases, the J end lost 5 bases, and 9 bases lay between the germline ends. The CDR3 consists of 13 residues. Germline CDR1 reads MNHEY; CDR2 reads SMNVEV (reference sequence). Here the CDR3 reads CASSLSQGETQYF. Here the CDR3 DNA reads TGTGCCAGCAGTTTAAGCCAGGGTGAGACCCAGTACTTC.

This clone was seen a few times. V and J are TRBV30 and TRBJ2-5, with D perhaps TRBD1 (5 bases). V was clipped by 5 bases and J by 7 bases, with 14 bases between them. The CDR3 loop spans 12 amino acids. Germline values: CDR1 GTSNPN, CDR2 SVGIG (reference sequence). CDR3 bases: TGTGCCTGGGGGCAGGGATGGGGGACCCAGTACTTC. Translating it yields CAWGQGWGTQYF.

CDR3 bases: TGTGCCAGCAGTTCCCAGGGGTACGAGCAGTACTTC. As protein: CASSSQGYEQYF. This chain uses TRBV27 with TRBJ2-7; maybe TRBD1 (6 bases). The germline CDR1 and CDR2 sequences are MNHEY and SMNVEV (reference sequence). V lost 4 bases and J lost 4, with 8 bases in between. The CDR3 is made up of 12 amino acids.

A few counts support this clone. V usage is TRBV7-9 and J usage is TRBJ2-2; no definite D call. Germline assignment: CDR1 SEHNR and CDR2 FQNEAQ (reference sequence). CDR3 length equals 15 residues. Trimming pared 0 bases from V and 6 bases from J, leaving 11 bases between. CDR3 protein: CASSLAQSRSGELFF. The CDR3 coding sequence is TGTGCCAGCAGCTTAGCGCAATCCCGGTCCGGGGAGCTGTTTTTT.

Only a few counts were recorded for this clone. The chain employs TRBV29-1 and TRBJ1-1; TRBD1 matches 7 bases. Germline assignment: CDR1 SQVTM and CDR2 ANQGSEA. Trimming took 5 bases from V and 0 from J; bases not matched to a gene: 3. The CDR3 has 13 amino acids. The CDR3 region has the DNA TGCAGCGTTAAGACAGGGATGAACACTGAAGCTTTCTTT. Protein: CSVKTGMNTEAFF.

This rearrangement joins TRBV4-3 to TRBJ2-1; 16 bases align to TRBD2. V lost 3 bases, J lost 1 base, and 6 bases stayed unmatched. Germline V gives CDR1 LGHNA, CDR2 YSLEER. This CDR3 contains 19 residues. The DNA for the CDR3 is TGCGCCAGCAGCCAGGGACTAGCGGGAGGGTTGAGTTCCTACAATGAGCAGTTCTTC. This encodes CASSQGLAGGLSSYNEQFF.